Listed below are T cell receptor beta chains from one sample, sequenced in a study of OX40 agonist ivuxolimab in advanced cancers. Sequencing used immunoSEQ multiplex PCR; TCRdb keeps in-frame clones, though not all of them. The sample consists of tens of thousands of clones, approximately 91% of them appearing once. Source: CD4+ or CD8+ T cells sorted from blood, taken in a trial of the OX40 agonist ivuxolimab. The receptors come from an adult with an advanced solid tumor such as melanoma, head and neck, liver or kidney cancer. Each CDR3 is given with its conserved first and last residue. The D gene is left open where the match is weak. Part of the rows lack a size; the others show once, few, many or a class for expanded clones.

J gene,V gene,D gene,clone size,CDR3 DNA,CDR3 protein
TRBJ1-3,TRBV4-2,NA,NA,TGTGCCAGCAGCCAGCAGGGGAGCTCTGGAAACACCATATATTTT,CASSQQGSSGNTIYF
TRBJ2-4,TRBV5-8,NA,NA,TGTGCCAGCAGCCCTTTGTCAGGACAGCCTTTAGCCAAAAACATTCAGTACTTC,CASSPLSGQPLAKNIQYF
TRBJ2-1,TRBV28,TRBD1,NA,TGTGCCAGCAGCCCCCTGGGACAGGGTAACAATGAGCAGTTCTTC,CASSPLGQGNNEQFF
TRBJ1-2,TRBV2,NA,NA,TGTGCCAGCAGGGACGTCAGGTCCAACTATGGCTACACCTTC,CASRDVRSNYGYTF
TRBJ2-2,TRBV4-2,TRBD2,NA,TGTGCCAGCAGCCCAGAGCGGCCGGGACTAGCGGGCACCGGGGAGCTGTTTTTT,CASSPERPGLAGTGELFF
TRBJ2-5,TRBV10-3,TRBD2,NA,TGTGCCACGCGGGATAGCGGGACCGAAGAGACCCAGTACTTC,CATRDSGTEETQYF
TRBJ2-1,TRBV7-3,TRBD2,NA,TGTGCCAGCAGCTCGGGACTAGCGGGTTACAATGAGCAGTTCTTC,CASSSGLAGYNEQFF
TRBJ2-7,TRBV9,NA,once,TGTGCCAGCAGCGTAGGTCCTTCTAGCGACTACGAGCAGTACTTC,CASSVGPSSDYEQYF
TRBJ1-3,TRBV7-8,NA,NA,TGTGCCAGCAGCTTTGGGGGTCGCGGAAACACCATATATTTT,CASSFGGRGNTIYF
TRBJ2-1,TRBV5-1,NA,few,TGCGCCAGCAGCTTGGAGGTGGTCGGCCAGCAGTTCTTC,CASSLEVVGQQFF
TRBJ2-7,TRBV19,TRBD2,NA,TGTGCCAGTAGTAGGACTAGCGGGATATACGAGCAGTACTTC,CASSRTSGIYEQYF
TRBJ2-1,TRBV28,TRBD2,NA,TGTGCCAGCGGGACTAGCGGAAAGGGCAATGAGCAGTTCTTC,CASGTSGKGNEQFF
TRBJ2-5,TRBV11-3,NA,NA,TGTGCCAGCAGCTTAAAGGGGCAAGAGACCCAGTACTTC,CASSLKGQETQYF
TRBJ1-1,TRBV19,NA,NA,TGTGCCAGTAGTATTGACAGTTTGAACACTGAAGCTTTCTTT,CASSIDSLNTEAFF
TRBJ2-3,TRBV6-6,NA,NA,TGTGCCACCTCTCTCGGGAGATTTATTGATACGCAGTATTTT,CATSLGRFIDTQYF
TRBJ2-1,TRBV28,NA,NA,TGTGCCAGCAGTTTTGGGGGGGCACCCTACAATGAGCAGTTCTTC,CASSFGGAPYNEQFF
TRBJ1-2,TRBV4-2,NA,medium-sized,TGTGCCAGCAGCAACCCCGACAGTTCCTCGTTCTATGGCTACACCTTC,CASSNPDSSSFYGYTF
TRBJ2-5,TRBV11-2,NA,NA,TGTGCCAGCAGCTCAGGAATGGGAGAGACCCAGTACTTC,CASSSGMGETQYF
TRBJ2-7,TRBV5-4,NA,NA,TGTGCCAGCAGTCCCGTTTTAGGAGGCGAGCAGTACTTC,CASSPVLGGEQYF
TRBJ2-5,TRBV5-1,NA,NA,TGCGCCAGCAGCTTGGCTCAGCAAGAGACCCAGTACTTC,CASSLAQQETQYF
TRBJ1-1,TRBV7-2,TRBD1,NA,TGTGCCAGCAGCTCCACAGGGGGGGTGAACACTGAAGCTTTCTTT,CASSSTGGVNTEAFF
TRBJ2-1,TRBV12-2,NA,NA,TGTGCAAGTCGCTCACTAGCGGGAGCTTACAATGAGCAGTTCTTC,CASRSLAGAYNEQFF
TRBJ2-5,TRBV5-6,NA,NA,TGTGCCAGCAGCATACCCCACGCAGGAGTCTGGCCCCAAGAGACCCAGTACTTC,CASSIPHAGVWPQETQYF
TRBJ1-6,TRBV27,NA,NA,TGTGCCAGCAGGTTCGGAGGGTTGGGATCACCCCTCCACTTT,CASRFGGLGSPLHF
TRBJ1-4,TRBV6-1,NA,once,TGTGCCAGCAGTGCCCGGGACCGCAATGAAAAACTGTTTTTT,CASSARDRNEKLFF
TRBJ2-3,TRBV6-5,NA,NA,TGTGCCAGCAGTTACGTAACTAGCACAGATACGCAGTATTTT,CASSYVTSTDTQYF
TRBJ1-1,TRBV7-8,NA,NA,TGTGCCAGCAGGGGTGGGGGTACGGCTTTCTTT,CASRGGGTAFF
TRBJ2-1,TRBV7-2,TRBD1,NA,TGTGCCAGCAGCTTAATGAACCCCGGGACAGGTAGGGGTGAGCAGTTCTTC,CASSLMNPGTGRGEQFF
TRBJ2-5,TRBV7-2,NA,NA,TGTGCCAGCAGCCGGGCCTCGGTGGGCCAAGAGACCCAGTACTTC,CASSRASVGQETQYF
TRBJ1-6,TRBV28,NA,NA,TGTGCCAGCAGTTTAGACCAGGGCAATTCACCCCTCCACTTT,CASSLDQGNSPLHF
TRBJ1-1,TRBV19,TRBD1,NA,TGTGCCAGTAGTGTGACAGGGGGCGACACTGAAGCTTTCTTT,CASSVTGGDTEAFF
TRBJ1-6,TRBV7-3,NA,NA,TGTGCCAGCAGCTTAACAGGACCAAATTCACCCCTCCACTTT,CASSLTGPNSPLHF
TRBJ2-1,TRBV28,NA,NA,TGTGCCAGCAGTTTTCGGCAGGGGGTCCGCGGGAGCCTCTACAATGAGCAGTTCTTC,CASSFRQGVRGSLYNEQFF
TRBJ2-7,TRBV11-2,NA,NA,TGTGCCAGCAGCTTAGCGGGTTCCTACGAGCAGTACTTC,CASSLAGSYEQYF
TRBJ2-1,TRBV4-2,NA,NA,TGTGCCAGCAGCCAAGTGAACGGGGGAGGTGAGCAGTTCTTC,CASSQVNGGGEQFF
TRBJ2-7,TRBV7-2,TRBD2,NA,TGTGCCAGCAGCTCTCAACCTAGCGGCGCGTCGGAGCAGTACTTC,CASSSQPSGASEQYF
TRBJ2-5,TRBV6-1,TRBD2,NA,TGTGCCAGCAGTGTTAGGACTAGCGGGGTGTACCAAGAGACCCAGTACTTC,CASSVRTSGVYQETQYF
TRBJ2-1,TRBV11-3,NA,NA,TGTGCCAGCAGCTTAGGGCAGCCAGGGATCGATGAGCAGTTCTTC,CASSLGQPGIDEQFF
TRBJ1-2,TRBV7-3,NA,NA,TGTGCCAGCAGCTTAGACGGGGTCGCTGGCTACACCTTC,CASSLDGVAGYTF
TRBJ1-5,TRBV10-3,NA,NA,TGTGCCATCAGTGAGGTGGCAGTTGGGCAGCCCCAGCATTTT,CAISEVAVGQPQHF
TRBJ2-1,TRBV18,NA,NA,TGTGCCAGCTCAAGGGCCTACAATGAGCAGTTCTTC,CASSRAYNEQFF
TRBJ1-4,TRBV28,NA,NA,TGTGCCCTCGGCCAGCCTAATGAAAAACTGTTTTTT,CALGQPNEKLFF
TRBJ2-7,TRBV18,NA,NA,TGTGCCACCTCACCGGATTCCTACGAGCAGTACTTC,CATSPDSYEQYF
TRBJ2-3,TRBV4-3,NA,NA,TGCGCCAGCAGCCAAGATGCGAGCGGGCGAAACACAGATACGCAGTATTTT,CASSQDASGRNTDTQYF
TRBJ2-7,TRBV20-1,TRBD1,once,TGCAGTGCTCAACAGGGGACGCGCGAGTACTTC,CSAQQGTREYF
TRBJ2-1,TRBV5-1,TRBD2,NA,TGCGCCAGCAGCTTACTAGCGGGAGGGAGCAATGAGCAGTTCTTC,CASSLLAGGSNEQFF